Listed below are T cell receptor beta chains from one sample, sequenced in a study of T cells after yellow fever vaccination. Via MiXCR, TCRdb re-called the 5' RACE reads, giving one row per CDR3 protein. The sample has hundreds of thousands of distinct CDR3 sequences, about 12% seen once. The specimen comprised PBMCs, sampled on the day of the yellow fever booster vaccination. Source of these receptors: a man aged 30 to 45 who received the YFV17D yellow fever vaccine. CDR3s include the opening cysteine and the closing phenylalanine or tryptophan. D genes are given only for firm matches. Part of the rows lack a size; the others show once, few, many or a class for expanded clones.

V gene	D gene	clone size	J gene	CDR3 DNA	CDR3 protein
TRBV20-1	TRBD1	-	TRBJ2-2	TGCAGTGCTGAGAGGACAGGGACCGGGGAGCTGTTTTTT	CSAERTGTGELFF
TRBV18	-	-	TRBJ1-1	TGTGCCAGCTCAATCAGTCAGGACACTGAAGCTTTCTTT	CASSISQDTEAFF
TRBV30	-	-	TRBJ2-3	TGTGCCTGGACGAAAGGGGCTGGCACAGATACGCAGTATTTT	CAWTKGAGTDTQYF
TRBV11-2	TRBD1	few	TRBJ2-1	TGTGCCAGCAGCCCAACCTGGGACAGGGGGCCCTACAATGAGCAGTTCTTC	CASSPTWDRGPYNEQFF
TRBV20-1	-	-	TRBJ2-4	TGCAGTGCTAGTTTGGGATCCAAAAACATTCAGTACTTC	CSASLGSKNIQYF
TRBV14	-	-	TRBJ2-7	TGTGCCAGCAGCCTTTCCGGACAGCCCTACGAGCAGTACTTC	CASSLSGQPYEQYF
TRBV7-2	TRBD2	-	TRBJ2-1	TGTGCCAGCAGCGAACCGGGACTAGCGGGAGTCAATGAGCAGTTCTTC	CASSEPGLAGVNEQFF
TRBV7-2	TRBD2	many	TRBJ2-3	TGTGCCAGCAGCTTGAGGACTAGCGGGAGATCAGATACGCAGTATTTT	CASSLRTSGRSDTQYF
TRBV5-1	TRBD2	-	TRBJ2-5	TGCGCCAGCTCGAGCGGGAGGGCCAAAGAGACCCAGTACTTC	CASSSGRAKETQYF
TRBV20-1	TRBD1	-	TRBJ2-3	TGCAGTGTAAGCCCGACAGGGGGGGACACAGATACGCAGTATTTT	CSVSPTGGDTDTQYF
TRBV29-1	-	-	TRBJ2-7	TGCAGCGTTGAAGGCCAGTTCTACGAGCAGTACTTC	CSVEGQFYEQYF
TRBV28	-	-	TRBJ1-1	TGTGCCAGCAGGCCCAGCACTGAAGCTTTCTTT	CASRPSTEAFF
TRBV4-2	TRBD2	-	TRBJ2-7	TGTGCCAGCAGCCAAGAGAGAGCGGGAACCTACGAGCAGTACTTC	CASSQERAGTYEQYF
TRBV11-2	-	few	TRBJ2-5	TGTGCCAGCAGCTTCCATTTAGCGGTACAGGAGACCCAGTACTTC	CASSFHLAVQETQYF
TRBV25-1	TRBD2	-	TRBJ2-4	TGTGCCAGCAGTGAGAATGGGGGGGGGGGCATTCAGTACTTC	CASSENGGGGIQYF
TRBV28	TRBD1	medium-sized	TRBJ1-4	TGTGCCAGCAGTTCCGGGACAGGCCCTAATGAAAAACTGTTTTTT	CASSSGTGPNEKLFF
TRBV12-3/TRBV12-4	TRBD2	few	TRBJ2-7	TGTGCCAGCAGTCCTTCTAGCGGCTACGAGCAGTACTTC	CASSPSSGYEQYF
TRBV4-3	TRBD2	few	TRBJ2-1	TGCGCCAGCGGGCTAGCGGGAGTCCGTGAGCAGTTCTTC	CASGLAGVREQFF
TRBV20-1	TRBD2	few	TRBJ2-3	TGCAGTGCTATTCCCTTTAGCGGGACTAGCACAGATACGCAGTATTTT	CSAIPFSGTSTDTQYF
TRBV7-6	-	many	TRBJ2-3	TGTGCCAGCAGCTTAGGAGGTGGCCCAGATACGCAGTATTTT	CASSLGGGPDTQYF
TRBV20-1	TRBD2	-	TRBJ2-3	TGCAGTGCCCTAGCGGGAGAGGGCACAGATACGCAGTATTTT	CSALAGEGTDTQYF
TRBV19	-	-	TRBJ2-3	TGTGCCAGTAGTATCTACAATGCTGGAGATACGCAGTATTTT	CASSIYNAGDTQYF
TRBV5-6	-	-	TRBJ2-1	TGTGCCAGCAGCTTCCCCGGGACAAACAATGAGCAGTTCTTC	CASSFPGTNNEQFF
TRBV7-2	TRBD2	few	TRBJ2-3	TGTGCCAGCAGCCCCCTGGGGGGGGGACATACGCAGTATTTT	CASSPLGGGHTQYF
TRBV5-1	TRBD1	many	TRBJ1-3	TGCGCCAGCAGCTTCAACCGGGACAGGGGAAACACCATATATTTT	CASSFNRDRGNTIYF
TRBV7-7	TRBD2	-	TRBJ2-1	TGTGCTAGCAGCCGAACTAGCGGCCCATCCTACAATGAGCAGTTCTTC	CASSRTSGPSYNEQFF
TRBV6-5	TRBD2	many	TRBJ2-7	TGTGCCAGCAGCGTGGCGGGGGACGAGCAGTACTTC	CASSVAGDEQYF
TRBV5-3	-	few	TRBJ2-7	TGTGCCAGAAGCCGGAACCCCTGGATCTATGCTGGGGGTTCACTCCACGAGCAGTACTTC	CARSRNPWIYAGGSLHEQYF
TRBV6-5	TRBD2	-	TRBJ2-7	TGTGCCAGCAGTTACTCTGCTAGCGGGAGTGTAGCCTACGAGCAGTACTTC	CASSYSASGSVAYEQYF
TRBV5-6	-	many	TRBJ1-2	TGTGCCAGCAGCTTGAGGATTACTAGGCGACCTAACTATGGCTACACCTTC	CASSLRITRRPNYGYTF
TRBV6-5	-	few	TRBJ2-7	TGTGCCAGCAGTTACGGCAGGGGGGCCTACGAGCAGTACTTC	CASSYGRGAYEQYF
TRBV20-1	TRBD2	-	TRBJ2-7	TGCAGTGCTAGTGTCCGGGAGGGTGGAAGCTCCTACGAGCAGTACTTC	CSASVREGGSSYEQYF
TRBV5-6	TRBD2	-	TRBJ2-7	TGTGCCAGCAGCTTGCAGCGGGAAAATCGCTACGAGCAGTACTTC	CASSLQRENRYEQYF
TRBV7-2	-	many	TRBJ1-1	TGTGCCAGCAGCCTCTCGGCGAACACTGAAGCTTTCTTT	CASSLSANTEAFF
TRBV20-1	TRBD2	many	TRBJ2-1	TGCAGTCTAGCGGGAGGGCCGGGTAATGAGCAGTTCTTC	CSLAGGPGNEQFF
TRBV9	TRBD1	many	TRBJ2-1	TGTGCCAGCAGCGTTGGACAGGGGGTGTACAATGAGCAGTTCTTC	CASSVGQGVYNEQFF
TRBV29-1	TRBD1	many	TRBJ2-4	TGCAGCGCGAGGGACAGTAAAAACATTCAGTACTTC	CSARDSKNIQYF
TRBV29-1	TRBD2	few	TRBJ2-1	TGCAGCGTTAAAGCGGGAAGCTCCTACAATGAGCAGTTCTTC	CSVKAGSSYNEQFF
TRBV27	-	many	TRBJ2-2	TGTGCCAGCAGTTTATCAGGGCCCACCGGGGAGCTGTTTTTT	CASSLSGPTGELFF
TRBV9	-	few	TRBJ2-1	TGTGCCAGCAGCGTAGAACCCCTAAGGTATGAGCAGTTCTTC	CASSVEPLRYEQFF
TRBV4-2	TRBD2	-	TRBJ2-3	TGTGCCAGCAGCCTTTCCGGGACAGAAATAGCGGGAGGGAGGGCAGATACGCAGTATTTT	CASSLSGTEIAGGRADTQYF
TRBV20-1	-	-	TRBJ2-5	TGCAGTGCTAGCGCGGGCTTAGGGGAGACCCAGTACTTC	CSASAGLGETQYF
TRBV3-1	TRBD1	few	TRBJ2-5	TGTGCCAGCAGCCCAAACCATGGGACAGGGCTGGGCGAGACCCAGTACTTC	CASSPNHGTGLGETQYF
TRBV4-3	TRBD2	few	TRBJ2-1	TGCGCCAGCAGCCAAGAGGAGGGCGGGAGAGGAGAGCAGTTCTTC	CASSQEEGGRGEQFF
TRBV12-3/TRBV12-4	-	many	TRBJ2-2	TGTGCCAGCAGTTTACGGCGGGACACCGGGGAGCTGTTTTTT	CASSLRRDTGELFF
TRBV20-1	-	-	TRBJ2-1	TGCAGTGCTAGTCAGCCGGGTACCTACAATGAGCAGTTCTTC	CSASQPGTYNEQFF
TRBV20-1	-	few	TRBJ2-7	TGCAGTGCTATAGCGGACTTGACCTACGAGCAGTACTTC	CSAIADLTYEQYF
TRBV20-1	TRBD1	-	TRBJ2-7	TGCAGTGCTAGACAGGACAGGGGGACCTCCTACGAGCAGTACTTC	CSARQDRGTSYEQYF
TRBV5-1	TRBD2	many	TRBJ2-7	TGCGCCAGCAGCCCCTTAGCGGGAGGGTCCTACGAGCAGTACTTC	CASSPLAGGSYEQYF
TRBV27	-	-	TRBJ2-7	TGTGCCAGCAGCCGTGAACCCAGAAACGCCTACGAGCAGTACTTC	CASSREPRNAYEQYF
TRBV7-2	-	-	TRBJ1-3	TGTGCCAGCAGCTTAGGGCAGCCAATCTCTGGAAACACCATATATTTT	CASSLGQPISGNTIYF
TRBV19	-	-	TRBJ1-2	TGTGCCAGTAATGACGGGGGAAACCTTAACTATGGCTACACCTTC	CASNDGGNLNYGYTF
TRBV20-1	TRBD1	few	TRBJ2-7	TGCAGTGCTAGAGAAGGGACAGAGTACTTC	CSAREGTEYF
TRBV25-1	-	few	TRBJ2-5	TGTGCCAGCAGTGAATTTAAAGAGACCCAGTACTTC	CASSEFKETQYF